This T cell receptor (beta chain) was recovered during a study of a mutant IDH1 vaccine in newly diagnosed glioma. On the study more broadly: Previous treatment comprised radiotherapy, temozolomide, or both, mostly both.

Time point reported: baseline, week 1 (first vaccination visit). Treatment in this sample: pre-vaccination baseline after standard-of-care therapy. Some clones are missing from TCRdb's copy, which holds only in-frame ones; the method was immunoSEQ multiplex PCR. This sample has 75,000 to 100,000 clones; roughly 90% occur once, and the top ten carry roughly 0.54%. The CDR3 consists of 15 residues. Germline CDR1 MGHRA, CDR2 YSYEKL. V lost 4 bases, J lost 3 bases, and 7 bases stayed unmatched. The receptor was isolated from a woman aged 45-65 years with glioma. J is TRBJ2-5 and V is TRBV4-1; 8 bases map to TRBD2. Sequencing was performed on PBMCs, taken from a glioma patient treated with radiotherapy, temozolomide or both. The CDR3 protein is CASSPPGTRKETQYF. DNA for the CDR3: TGCGCCAGCAGCCCCCCCGGGACTAGAAAAGAGACCCAGTACTTC.